Shown below are 20 T cell receptor beta chains from a single sample sequenced in a study of T cells in Graves' hyperthyroidism and ophthalmopathy. RNA transcripts provided the source from which TCR beta CDR3 regions were amplified. HTBI primers were the set used in a first-round RT-PCR of the TCR CDR3. TCRdb recomputed calls from the multiplex PCR reads with MiXCR, one row per CDR3 protein. The sample holds about 360,000 distinct CDR3 sequences; around 14% are singletons and the top ten take around a tenth. Specimen: blood. The receptors here all came from a woman between 18 and 29 years old with Graves' hyperthyroidism.

This clonotype showed up just a few times. The chain links TRBV10-3 to TRBJ2-3, with 11 bases aligning to TRBD2. This CDR3 is 16 amino acids long. Losses at the gene ends were 0 bases for V and 4 bases for J; bases not matched to a gene: 3. Germline loops: CDR1 ENHRY, CDR2 SYGVKD. The CDR3 coding sequence is TGTGCCATCAGTGAGTCCCTTAGCGGGGGGGCAGATACGCAGTATTTT. This translates into CAISESLSGGADTQYF.

The chain joins TRBV15 to TRBJ2-2, with 10 bases that match TRBD2. CDR1 is LNHNV and CDR2 is YYDKDF in the germline V gene (reference sequence). The CDR3 contains 18 residues. V was clipped by 0 bases and J by 2 bases; unmatched bases: 6. CDR3 residues: CATSRDLAGAPNTGELFF. Here the CDR3 DNA reads TGTGCCACCAGCAGAGATCTAGCGGGGGCCCCAAACACCGGGGAGCTGTTTTTT.

This clonotype has ten or more counts. The V call is TRBV24-1, the J call TRBJ1-2; 7 bases line up with TRBD1. CDR3 size: 15 residues. J lost 5 bases, V lost 4 bases, and 9 bases had no gene match. Germline lookup yields CDR1 KGHDR and CDR2 SFDVKD. CDR3 sequence (DNA): TGTGCCACCAGTGACCCAACGACAGGGTCGTATGGCTACACCTTC. Translating it yields CATSDPTTGSYGYTF.

This clonotype was detected a few times. The chain uses TRBV15 and TRBJ2-2; the match to TRBD2 covers 7 bases. Germline trimming cut 5 bases from V and 2 bases from J; bases unmatched to any gene: 17. The germline gives CDR1 LNHNV, CDR2 YYDKDF (reference sequence). This CDR3 spans 19 amino acids. The CDR3 region has the DNA TGTGCCACCAGCTTCTCGACAGCGGGGTGGACCTTTAACACCGGGGAGCTGTTTTTT. Residues: CATSFSTAGWTFNTGELFF.

This clonotype came up many times. V and J are TRBV28 and TRBJ1-5; D possibly corresponds to TRBD1 (5 bases). This CDR3 spans 13 amino acids. Trimming stripped 11 bases from V and 1 base from J, with 12 bases between. Germline assignment: CDR1 MDHEN and CDR2 SYDVKM. The CDR3 reads CAVTGGSNQPQHF. For the CDR3, the DNA is TGTGCCGTCACGGGGGGGAGCAATCAGCCCCAGCATTTT.

The genes are TRBV4-1 and TRBJ2-7; D unresolved. The germline V and J ends were trimmed by 5 bases and 4 bases, with 18 bases remaining between them. The CDR3 length is 15 residues. CDR1 and CDR2 (germline): MGHRA, YSYEKL. DNA of the CDR3: TGCGCCAGCAGCTCCGGACCCGCCCTCGAATACGAGCAGTACTTC. This codes for CASSSGPALEYEQYF.

This clonotype was detected ten times or more. J is TRBJ1-5 and V is TRBV27, with D possibly TRBD1 on 5 matching bases. The V end lost 3 bases, the J end lost 0 bases, and 12 bases lay between the germline ends. Germline CDR1 MNHEY, CDR2 SMNVEV (reference sequence). The CDR3 sequence is 16 residues long. The DNA for the CDR3 is TGTGCCAGCAGTTTTGGCGGGGGGTATAGCAATCAGCCCCAGCATTTT. This gives the protein CASSFGGGYSNQPQHF.

Many counts were recorded for this clonotype. The chain employs TRBV5-6 and TRBJ1-1; weak D call: TRBD1 (5 bases). Germline V lookup: CDR1 SGHDT, CDR2 YYEEEE. There are 15 residues in the CDR3. V was clipped by 6 bases and J by 0 bases, with 15 bases between them. This chain's CDR3 is CASTSGGTVNTEAFF. CDR3 nucleotide sequence: TGTGCCAGCACCTCCGGGGGGACGGTGAACACTGAAGCTTTCTTT.

Many counts were recorded for this clonotype. This chain's CDR3 is CAISEGLAEQETQYF. The CDR3 DNA follows: TGTGCCATCAGTGAGGGACTAGCGGAACAAGAGACCCAGTACTTC. This chain connects TRBV10-3 to TRBJ2-5; TRBD2 matches 10 bases. J gave up 2 bases and V 2 bases, and 2 bases lay outside the gene matches. CDR3 length: 15 amino acids. CDR1 and CDR2 from the germline V gene are ENHRY and SYGVKD.

The table lists this clonotype with many counts. This sequence joins TRBV7-9 and TRBJ1-2; weak D call: TRBD1 (5 bases). Germline CDR1 and CDR2: SEHNR and FQNEAQ (reference sequence). The V gene lost 5 bases and the J gene lost 4 bases, with 17 bases spanning the gap. This CDR3 contains 15 residues. The CDR3 DNA follows: TGTGCCAGCAGCCCCTCGGGGCCACTCATCTATGGCTACACCTTC. This gives the protein CASSPSGPLIYGYTF.

This clonotype was detected many times. The rearrangement joins TRBV20-1 to TRBJ2-7; the match to TRBD2 covers 8 bases. This CDR3 contains 13 residues. Germline CDR1 is DFQATT and CDR2 is SNEGSKA (reference sequence). Trimming at V came to 3 bases and at J to 7 bases, leaving 8 bases not matched to a gene. For the CDR3, the DNA is TGCAGTGCTAGCGGGAGGGCCGGGGTTGAGCAGTACTTC. Its protein is CSASGRAGVEQYF.

At least ten counts were recorded for this clonotype. The J gene is TRBJ2-1, the V gene TRBV14, with a tentative D call TRBD2 (5 bases). Germline values: CDR1 SGHDN, CDR2 FVKESK. The ends were cut back, 0 bases at V and 9 bases at J, with 24 bases in the middle. The CDR3 is 18 residues long. For the CDR3, the DNA is TGTGCCAGCAGCCAAGAAATCGGCTTCCCGAGCGGAGTGGGTGAGCAGTTCTTC. Translated, it gives CASSQEIGFPSGVGEQFF.

This clonotype was observed at least ten times. This chain connects TRBV30 to TRBJ1-2; unclear D gene. The CDR3 is made up of 13 amino acids. CDR1 and CDR2 from the germline V gene are GTSNPN and SVGIG (reference sequence). V shed 3 bases and J shed 0 bases, with 8 bases lying between them. In DNA form, the CDR3 reads TGTGCCTGGAGAGTTAAAGCTAACTATGGCTACACCTTC. Protein sequence: CAWRVKANYGYTF.

This clonotype was detected a few times. The V and J genes are TRBV6-2 or TRBV6-3 and TRBJ1-2; D might be TRBD1 (5 bases). This CDR3 has 12 residues. Trimming left V 10 bases short and J 3 bases short, with 12 bases between. Germline V lookup: CDR1 MNHEY, CDR2 SVGEGT. CDR3 loop: CATQTDDYGYTF. CDR3 coding DNA: TGTGCCACCCAGACAGATGACTATGGCTACACCTTC.

This clonotype was seen many times. The V and J genes are TRBV2 and TRBJ2-2; 10 bases fit TRBD2. The ends lost 3 bases at V and 5 bases at J; junction bases unmatched: 6. The CDR3 is 16 residues long. CDR1 is SNHLY, CDR2 FYNNEI, per germline. The CDR3 is CASSEQRGGRTGELFF. In DNA, the CDR3 is TGTGCCAGCAGTGAGCAGCGGGGGGGCAGGACCGGGGAGCTGTTTTTT.

This clonotype was observed many times. The rearrangement joins TRBV6-1 to TRBJ2-7; TRBD1 aligns across 8 bases. J gave up 2 bases and V 4 bases, and 7 bases lay outside the gene matches. The CDR3 length is 15 residues. The germline gives CDR1 MNHNS, CDR2 SASEGT. Here the CDR3 DNA reads TGTGCCAGCAGTGTCGCGACAGGGGAGACCTACGAGCAGTACTTC. Its protein product is CASSVATGETYEQYF.

V and J are TRBV6-1 and TRBJ1-2; D is uncertain. The CDR3 runs 11 residues. Per the germline V gene, CDR1 is MNHNS and CDR2 is SASEGT. V was cut by 10 bases and J by 8 bases, with 14 bases left in between. The CDR3 sequence is CATRGGGGYTF. The DNA for the CDR3 is TGTGCCACCCGAGGTGGCGGCGGCTACACCTTC.

This rearrangement joins TRBV4-3 to TRBJ1-6; D is unresolved. The length of the CDR3 is 15 residues. The germline V gene encodes CDR1 LGHNA and CDR2 YSLEER. Trimming cost V 1 base and J 7 bases, with 11 bases left between them. The DNA of the CDR3 is TGCGCCAGCAGCCAAGTTAGAGGGATAAATTCACCCCTCCACTTT. Translating gives CASSQVRGINSPLHF.

This clonotype showed up many times. This rearrangement joins TRBV28 to TRBJ2-7, with 9 bases aligning to TRBD1. The V gene end was trimmed by 7 bases and the J gene end by 0 bases; junction bases not matched to a gene: 7. The CDR3 has 15 amino acids. Germline V lookup: CDR1 MDHEN, CDR2 SYDVKM. CDR3 bases: TGTGCCAGCACCGGAGGGGGACAGGGCTCCTACGAGCAGTACTTC. Translated: CASTGGGQGSYEQYF.

This clonotype has a count of ten or more. The V gene is TRBV6-2 or TRBV6-3, the J gene TRBJ1-2; 12 nucleotides line up with TRBD1. V gave up 2 bases and J gave up 3 bases; unmatched junction bases: 4. This CDR3 has 16 amino acids. From germline, CDR1 is MNHEY and CDR2 SVGEGT. CDR3 loop: CASSYGTGGAHYGYTF. CDR3 DNA: TGTGCCAGCAGTTACGGGACAGGGGGCGCCCACTATGGCTACACCTTC.